The rows below give T cell receptor beta chains drawn from one sample of a study of blood T cell repertoires in COVID-19. Assay used: immunoSEQ multiplex PCR; TCRdb lists only in-frame clones, some missing. The sample consists of about 210,000 clones, 80% to 90% of them appearing once. Sequencing used PBMCs or T cells enriched from blood (not recorded which). The receptors stem from a man aged 35 to 55 who had recovered from COVID-19. CDR3s include the opening cysteine and the closing phenylalanine or tryptophan. D genes are given only for firm matches. The size entry is marked missing in some rows and otherwise reads once, few, many or a size class.

V gene	clone size	D gene	J gene	CDR3 protein
TRBV6-5	-	TRBD1	TRBJ1-6	CASHRDSNSPLHF
TRBV5-5	few	-	TRBJ1-5	CASSPPGGNQPQHF
TRBV19	once	TRBD1	TRBJ2-7	CASTEGGTGDAEQYF
TRBV5-5	-	-	TRBJ1-2	CASSLAPARGNYGYTF
TRBV2	-	TRBD1	TRBJ1-6	CASSERGQGGSPLHF
TRBV5-1	-	-	TRBJ1-2	CASRGQGSGYGYTF
TRBV18	-	-	TRBJ2-1	CASSPREQDLTDEQFF
TRBV2	-	TRBD1	TRBJ1-1	CATAGTGITEAFF
TRBV12-3/TRBV12-4	-	TRBD1	TRBJ1-5	CASSLAHRGAQHF
TRBV6-5	-	TRBD1	TRBJ1-2	CASKRGTGFNYGYTF
TRBV18	-	TRBD1	TRBJ1-1	CASSPFPQTGMTEAFF
TRBV6-1	-	-	TRBJ2-4	CASSDRETLAKNIQYF
TRBV24-1	-	TRBD1	TRBJ2-1	CATSDSGTGSYNEQFF
TRBV13	-	-	TRBJ1-2	CASSLRTDLNYGYTF
TRBV25-1	-	TRBD1	TRBJ1-6	CASSQDRGSPLHF
TRBV9	-	-	TRBJ1-3	CASSVDQGLTHSGNTIYF
TRBV6-5	once	TRBD1	TRBJ1-2	CASSYSQQGGTYGYTF
TRBV28	-	-	TRBJ1-1	CASSLSAGEAFF
TRBV30	-	TRBD1	TRBJ1-1	CAWSITGDARTEAFF
TRBV6-5	many	TRBD1	TRBJ1-1	CASTKGQDMNTEAFF
TRBV5-1	-	-	TRBJ1-2	CASSLGGQGYGYTF
TRBV7-3	-	-	TRBJ2-3	CASSLNGGAGDTQYF
TRBV19	-	-	TRBJ1-2	CASTGDTAPYGYTF
TRBV3-1/TRBV3-2	-	-	TRBJ2-3	CATGTSTDTQYF
TRBV10-1	-	-	TRBJ2-1	CASSDYRASNEQFF
TRBV10-2	-	-	TRBJ2-2	CASRASGTGELFF
TRBV11-3	-	-	TRBJ2-2	CASSPGGVGKLGELFF
TRBV28	-	-	TRBJ1-2	CASSSGGSDYGYTF
TRBV7-2	-	TRBD2	TRBJ2-1	CAKGGGLASSYNEQFF
TRBV9	-	-	TRBJ1-2	CASSPGGQASSGYTF
TRBV9	-	-	TRBJ2-6	CASSVANNPRGANVLTF
TRBV19	-	TRBD2	TRBJ2-1	CASSSRRAGGYNEQFF
TRBV9	-	TRBD1	TRBJ1-6	CASSVAGGGSPLHF
TRBV10-1	once	-	TRBJ1-1	CASSELELGGTEAFF
TRBV7-9	few	TRBD1	TRBJ2-5	CASSLLRDREETQYF
TRBV7-2	-	TRBD1	TRBJ1-1	CASSPHRGTEAFF
TRBV7-2	-	-	TRBJ2-3	CASSTYLLDTQYF
TRBV6-5	-	-	TRBJ1-3	CASSYSGLNSGNTIYF
TRBV5-1	-	-	TRBJ1-2	CASSTDSNYGYTF
TRBV6-1	-	-	TRBJ1-5	CASSDGGQPQHF
TRBV18	-	TRBD2	TRBJ2-1	CASSPDSGGRNEQFF
TRBV10-3	few	-	TRBJ1-5	CAISLEGQPQHF
TRBV6-5	-	TRBD1	TRBJ1-2	CASSPGQGGYTF
TRBV9	-	-	TRBJ2-3	CASSNAGITQYF
TRBV5-8	-	TRBD1	TRBJ2-7	CASSDGQGIYEQYF
TRBV7-2	-	TRBD2	TRBJ2-7	CASSSTGTRLNEQYF